This passage covers 2 T cell receptor beta chains from one sample sequenced in a study of blood T cell repertoires in COVID-19. Some clones are missing from TCRdb's copy, which holds only in-frame ones; the method was immunoSEQ multiplex PCR. The sample has 70,000 to 90,000 clones, 60% to 85% seen once. Sequenced material: peripheral blood. Every receptor here comes from a human donor in a cohort sampled during active COVID-19.

V gene TRBV7-2 combines with J gene TRBJ2-6, with a weak D call TRBD2 (5 bases). Between the trimmed V and J ends, which lost 5 bases and 1 base, there was a span of 12 bases. Germline V gene data show CDR1 as SGHTA and CDR2 as FQGNSA. The CDR3 is made up of 16 amino acids. CDR3 sequence (DNA): TGTGCCAGCAGCCCCCAATCGGGGTCTGGGGCCAACGTCCTGACTTTC. This encodes CASSPQSGSGANVLTF.

The J gene is TRBJ2-5, the V gene TRBV18; TRBD1 is a possible D gene (5 bases). From germline, CDR1 is KGHSH and CDR2 LQKENI. Trimming stripped 5 bases from V and 5 bases from J, with 12 bases between. The CDR3 loop spans 13 amino acids. CDR3 loop: CASSGIRVETQYF. The CDR3 bases are TGTGCCAGCTCAGGGATCAGGGTTGAGACCCAGTACTTC.